The next 5 T cell receptor beta chains were all read from a single sample in a study of glioma-infiltrating T cells after dendritic cell vaccination. Method: immunoSEQ multiplex PCR; TCRdb's copy keeps in-frame clones and lacks some. Among about 92,000 clones listed, 65% to 90% were seen once. The sequencing here drew on blood, taken before dendritic cell vaccination. Source of these receptors: a human donor with glioblastoma.

V gene TRBV7-6 combines with J gene TRBJ2-7; TRBD1 might be the D (6 bases). V was shortened by 1 base and J by 2 bases, with 12 bases between the two germline ends. CDR1 and CDR2 (germline): SGHVS, FNYEAQ. The CDR3 is made up of 15 amino acids. The DNA of the CDR3 is TGTGCCAGCAGCTTAGTTCCGGACAGAACCTACGAGCAGTACTTC. It specifies CASSLVPDRTYEQYF.

The chain joins TRBV19 to TRBJ1-5, with 7 positions matching TRBD1. The germline V gene has CDR1 LNHDA and CDR2 SQIVND (reference sequence). The CDR3 runs to 17 residues. The ends lost 5 bases at V and 6 bases at J; junction bases unmatched: 16. The CDR3 DNA is TGTGCCAGTAGTTTCGCGGACAGGTCCCTAGGAGGTCAGCCCCAGCATTTT. Amino acids: CASSFADRSLGGQPQHF.

CDR3 residues: CASSYSPGHNEQFF. For the CDR3, the DNA is TGTGCCAGCAGTTACTCACCAGGGCACAATGAGCAGTTCTTC. This chain joins TRBV6-5 and TRBJ2-1; tentative D call: TRBD1 (5 bases). Germline V lookup: CDR1 MNHEY, CDR2 SVGAGI. Trimming removed 0 bases from V and 5 bases from J, with 8 bases in between. The CDR3 spans 14 residues.

CDR3 nucleotide sequence: TGTGCCAGCAGCGCACAGGGTTGGGAAGAGACCCAGTACTTC. It translates to CASSAQGWEETQYF. The J gene is TRBJ2-5, the V gene TRBV9; maybe TRBD1 (6 bases). The CDR3 is 14 amino acids. Germline values: CDR1 SGDLS, CDR2 YYNGEE. Trimming took off 3 bases at V and 3 bases at J, with 12 bases between the two ends. The complete variable domain, with remaining parts taken from reference TRBV9 and TRBJ2-5, reads DSGVTQTPKHLITATGQRVTLRCSPRSGDLSVYWYQQSLDQGLQFLIQYYNGEERAKGNILERFSAQQFPDLHSELNLSSLELGDSALYFCASSAQGWEETQYFGPGTRLLVL.

V gene TRBV18 combines with J gene TRBJ2-1, with D unresolved. The CDR3 length is 16 residues. CDR1 and CDR2 (germline): KGHSH, LQKENI. The V and J ends lost 3 bases and 5 bases respectively, with 17 bases between them. The CDR3 sequence is CASSPNLLRSDNEQFF. The DNA for the CDR3 is TGTGCCAGCTCACCGAACCTTCTTAGATCGGACAATGAGCAGTTCTTC.